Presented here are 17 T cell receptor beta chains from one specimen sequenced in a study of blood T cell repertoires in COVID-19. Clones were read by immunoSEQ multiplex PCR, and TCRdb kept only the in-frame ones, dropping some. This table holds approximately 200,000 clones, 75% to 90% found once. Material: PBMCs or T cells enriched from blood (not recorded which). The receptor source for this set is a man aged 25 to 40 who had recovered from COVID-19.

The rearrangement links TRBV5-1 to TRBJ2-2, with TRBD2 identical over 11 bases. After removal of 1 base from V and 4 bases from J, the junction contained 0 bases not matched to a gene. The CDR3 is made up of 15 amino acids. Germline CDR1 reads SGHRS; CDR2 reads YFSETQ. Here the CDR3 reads CASSLTSGGTGELFF. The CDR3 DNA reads TGCGCCAGCAGCTTGACTAGCGGGGGCACCGGGGAGCTGTTTTTT.

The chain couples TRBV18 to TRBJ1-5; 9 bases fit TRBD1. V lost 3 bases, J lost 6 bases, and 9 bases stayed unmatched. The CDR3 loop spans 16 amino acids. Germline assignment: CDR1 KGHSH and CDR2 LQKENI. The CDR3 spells CASSPPEQGALQPQHF. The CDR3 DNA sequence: TGTGCCAGCTCACCCCCGGAACAGGGGGCACTTCAGCCCCAGCATTTT.

CDR3 sequence reads: CASSLDGGSYEQYF. The CDR3 DNA reads as TGTGCCAGCAGCTTAGACGGGGGATCCTACGAGCAGTACTTC. The chain carries TRBV11-2 and TRBJ2-7, with D possibly being TRBD2 (6 bases). Looked up from germline, CDR1 is SGHAT and CDR2 is FQNNGV. V lost 0 bases and J lost 1, with 7 bases in between. The CDR3 runs 14 residues. The entire variable domain, with the rest obtained from reference TRBV11-2 and TRBJ2-7, is as follows: EAGVAQSPRYKIIEKRQSVAFWCNPISGHATLYWYQQILGQGPKLLIQFQNNGVVDDSQLPKDRFSAERLKGVDSTLKIQPAKLEDSAVYLCASSLDGGSYEQYFGPGTRLTVT.

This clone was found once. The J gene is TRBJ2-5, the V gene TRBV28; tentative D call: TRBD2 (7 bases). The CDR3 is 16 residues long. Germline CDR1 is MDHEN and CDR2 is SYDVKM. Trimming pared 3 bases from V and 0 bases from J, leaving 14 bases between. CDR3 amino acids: CASSFSGGSYQETQYF. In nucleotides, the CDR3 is TGTGCCAGCAGTTTTTCGGGGGGCTCGTACCAAGAGACCCAGTACTTC.

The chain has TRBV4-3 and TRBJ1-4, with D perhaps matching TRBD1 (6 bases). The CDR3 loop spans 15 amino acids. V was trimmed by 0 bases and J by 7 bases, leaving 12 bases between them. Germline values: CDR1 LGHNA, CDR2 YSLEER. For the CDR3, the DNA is TGCGCCAGCAGCCAAGATTTGACAGGCCGTGAAAAACTGTTTTTT. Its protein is CASSQDLTGREKLFF.

CDR3 in DNA: TGTGCCACCGGCAGGGGGGCAACTAATGAAAAACTGTTTTTT. Encoded protein: CATGRGATNEKLFF. This rearrangement joins TRBV24-1 to TRBJ1-4; 7 nucleotides match TRBD1. V shed 9 bases and J 0 bases; nucleotides not matched to a gene: 3. The CDR3 is 14 amino acids. Per the germline V gene, CDR1 is KGHDR and CDR2 is SFDVKD.

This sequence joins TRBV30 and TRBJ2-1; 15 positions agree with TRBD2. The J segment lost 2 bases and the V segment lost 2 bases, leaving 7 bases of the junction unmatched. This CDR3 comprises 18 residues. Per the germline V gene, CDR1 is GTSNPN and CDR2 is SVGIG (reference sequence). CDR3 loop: CAWSKGLAGGTAYNEQFF. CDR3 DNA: TGTGCCTGGAGTAAGGGACTAGCGGGAGGAACTGCCTACAATGAGCAGTTCTTC.

The CDR3 sequence: CASSLSRQVTSEAFF. CDR3 in DNA: TGCGCCAGCAGCTTGTCCCGACAGGTGACTTCTGAAGCTTTCTTT. The genes are TRBV5-1 and TRBJ1-1; tentative D call: TRBD1 (6 bases). The CDR3 length is 15 residues. Germline CDR1 and CDR2: SGHRS and YFSETQ. The V end was cut by 1 base, the J end by 6 bases, with 16 bases between.

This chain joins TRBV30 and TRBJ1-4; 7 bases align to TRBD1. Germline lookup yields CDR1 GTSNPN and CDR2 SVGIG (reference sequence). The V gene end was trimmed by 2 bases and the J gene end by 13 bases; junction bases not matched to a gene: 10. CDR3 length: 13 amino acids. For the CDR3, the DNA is TGTGCCTGGAGTTCCCGACAGGGACGGGTACTGTTTTTT. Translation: CAWSSRQGRVLFF.

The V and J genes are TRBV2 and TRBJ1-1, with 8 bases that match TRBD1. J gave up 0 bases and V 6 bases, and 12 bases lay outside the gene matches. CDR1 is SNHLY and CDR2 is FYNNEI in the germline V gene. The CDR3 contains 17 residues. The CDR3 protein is CASRDFRGRLMNTEAFF. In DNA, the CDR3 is TGTGCCAGCAGAGATTTCAGGGGGCGCCTAATGAACACTGAAGCTTTCTTT. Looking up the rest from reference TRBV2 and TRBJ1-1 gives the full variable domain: EPEVTQTPSHQVTQMGQEVILRCVPISNHLYFYWYRQILGQKVEFLVSFYNNEISEKSEIFDDQFSVERPDGSNFTLKIRSTKLEDSAMYFCASRDFRGRLMNTEAFFGQGTRLTVV.

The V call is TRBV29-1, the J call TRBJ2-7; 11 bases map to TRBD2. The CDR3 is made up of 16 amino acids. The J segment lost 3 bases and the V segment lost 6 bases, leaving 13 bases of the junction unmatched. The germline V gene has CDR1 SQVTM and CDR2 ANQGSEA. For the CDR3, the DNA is TGCAGCGTCCTCGGACTAGCGGGCGCCGGTAACTACGAGCAGTACTTC. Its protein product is CSVLGLAGAGNYEQYF.

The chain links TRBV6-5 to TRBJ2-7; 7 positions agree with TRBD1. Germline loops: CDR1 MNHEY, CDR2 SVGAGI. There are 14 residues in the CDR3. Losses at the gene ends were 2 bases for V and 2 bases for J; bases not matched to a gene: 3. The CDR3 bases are TGTGCCAGCAGTTACCGGGACAGAACCTACGAGCAGTACTTC. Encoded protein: CASSYRDRTYEQYF.

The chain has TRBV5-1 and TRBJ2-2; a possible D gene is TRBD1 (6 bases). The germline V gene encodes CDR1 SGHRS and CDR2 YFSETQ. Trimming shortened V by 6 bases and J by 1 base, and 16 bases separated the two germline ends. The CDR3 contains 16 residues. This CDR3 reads CASNTLGQKNTGELFF. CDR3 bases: TGCGCCAGCAATACCCTAGGACAGAAGAACACCGGGGAGCTGTTTTTT. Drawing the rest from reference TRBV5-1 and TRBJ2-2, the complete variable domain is KAGVTQTPRYLIKTRGQQVTLSCSPISGHRSVSWYQQTPGQGLQFLFEYFSETQRNKGNFPGRFSGRQFSNSRSEMNVSTLELGDSALYLCASNTLGQKNTGELFFGEGSRLTVL.

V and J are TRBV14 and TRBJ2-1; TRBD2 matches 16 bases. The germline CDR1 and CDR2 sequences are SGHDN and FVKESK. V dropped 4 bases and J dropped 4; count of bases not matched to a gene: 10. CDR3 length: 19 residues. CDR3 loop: CASSRNRGTSGRDYNEQFF. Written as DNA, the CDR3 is TGTGCCAGCAGCCGAAATCGGGGGACTAGCGGGAGGGATTACAATGAGCAGTTCTTC.

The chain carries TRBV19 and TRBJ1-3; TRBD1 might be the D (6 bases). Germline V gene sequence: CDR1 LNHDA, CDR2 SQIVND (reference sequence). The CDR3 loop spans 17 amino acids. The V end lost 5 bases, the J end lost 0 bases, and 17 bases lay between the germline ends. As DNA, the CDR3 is TGTGCCAGTAGTCGATCGACAGGCGAAGCCTCTGGAAACACCATATATTTT. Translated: CASSRSTGEASGNTIYF.

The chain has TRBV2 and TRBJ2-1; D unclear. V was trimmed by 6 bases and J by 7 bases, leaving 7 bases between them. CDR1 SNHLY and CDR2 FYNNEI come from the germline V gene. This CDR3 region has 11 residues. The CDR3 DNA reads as TGTGCCAGCAGCGCGGTAAATGAGCAGTTCTTC. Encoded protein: CASSAVNEQFF. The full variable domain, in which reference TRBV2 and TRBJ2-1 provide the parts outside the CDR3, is EPEVTQTPSHQVTQMGQEVILRCVPISNHLYFYWYRQILGQKVEFLVSFYNNEISEKSEIFDDQFSVERPDGSNFTLKIRSTKLEDSAMYFCASSAVNEQFFGPGTRLTVL.

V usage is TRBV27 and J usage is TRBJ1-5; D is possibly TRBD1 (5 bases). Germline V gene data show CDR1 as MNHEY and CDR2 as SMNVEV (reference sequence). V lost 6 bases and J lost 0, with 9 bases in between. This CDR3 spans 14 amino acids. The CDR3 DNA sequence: TGTGCCAGCAGCCCCAGGGATAGCAATCAGCCCCAGCATTTT. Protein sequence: CASSPRDSNQPQHF.